This T cell receptor (beta chain) stems from a study of blood T cell repertoires in COVID-19. Study background: Sites in the United States, Italy and Spain provided acute and convalescent COVID-19 samples. In each case, the material was cDNA or gDNA derived from T cells, B-cell-depleted T cells, or PBMCs.

In the source study's methods: Nucleated cell number was recorded as an estimate derived from reference gene primer amplification. Data came from immunoSEQ multiplex PCR; TCRdb stores just in-frame clones and leaves some out. The DNA gave D and trimming, while V, J and clone size come from that table. The sample has approximately 280,000 clones; approximately 91% are singletons. V lost 1 base to trimming and J lost 0 bases, with 9 bases between them. CDR3 length equals 15 residues. In germline, CDR1 is SGHVS, CDR2 FNYEAQ. Source material: peripheral blood. This chain joins TRBV7-6 and TRBJ1-1, with D perhaps TRBD1 (6 bases). The receptor was derived from a man over 45 with acute or convalescent COVID-19. Here the CDR3 DNA reads TGTGCCAGCAGCTTAGGTAGGACAGTGAACACTGAAGCTTTCTTT. As protein: CASSLGRTVNTEAFF.